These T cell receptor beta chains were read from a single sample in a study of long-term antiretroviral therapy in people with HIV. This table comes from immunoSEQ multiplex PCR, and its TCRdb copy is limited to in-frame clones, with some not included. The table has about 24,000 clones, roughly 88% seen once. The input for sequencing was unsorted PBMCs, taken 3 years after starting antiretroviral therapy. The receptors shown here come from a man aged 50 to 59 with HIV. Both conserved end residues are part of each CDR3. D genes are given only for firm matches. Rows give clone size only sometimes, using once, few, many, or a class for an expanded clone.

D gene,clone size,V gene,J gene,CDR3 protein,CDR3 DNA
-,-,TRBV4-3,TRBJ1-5,CASSQDGQPGQPQHF,TGCGCCAGCAGCCAAGATGGTCAGCCTGGACAGCCCCAGCATTTT
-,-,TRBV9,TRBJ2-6,CATFTGSGANVLTF,TGTGCCACATTTACAGGGTCCGGGGCCAACGTCCTGACTTTC
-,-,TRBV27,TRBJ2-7,CASSPGQPGEQYF,TGTGCCAGCAGTCCCGGGCAACCAGGCGAGCAGTACTTC
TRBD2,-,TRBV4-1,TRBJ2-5,CASSESAGAETQYF,TGCGCCAGCAGCGAGTCGGCGGGAGCAGAGACCCAGTACTTC
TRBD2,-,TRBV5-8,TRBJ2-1,CASSRTSGRAFSYNEQFF,TGTGCCAGCAGCCGGACTAGCGGGAGGGCCTTCTCCTACAATGAGCAGTTCTTC
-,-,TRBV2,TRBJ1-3,CASSADGYSGNTIYF,TGTGCCAGCAGCGCCGACGGCTACTCTGGAAACACCATATATTTT
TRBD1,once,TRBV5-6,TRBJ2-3,CASSPFGTGADTQYF,TGTGCCAGCAGCCCCTTCGGGACAGGGGCGGATACGCAGTATTTT
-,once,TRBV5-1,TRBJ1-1,CASSLEGPTENTEAFF,TGCGCCAGCAGCTTGGAGGGCCCCACGGAGAACACTGAAGCTTTCTTT
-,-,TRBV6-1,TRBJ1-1,CASTLDGGSNTEAFF,TGTGCCAGCACCCTAGACGGGGGATCGAACACTGAAGCTTTCTTT
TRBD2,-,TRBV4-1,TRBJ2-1,CASSLRTSGKSSYNEQFF,TGCGCCAGCAGCCTTCGAACTAGCGGGAAAAGCTCCTACAATGAGCAGTTCTTC
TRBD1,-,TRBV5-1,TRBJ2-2,CASSPDGTGYTGELFF,TGCGCCAGCAGCCCGGACGGGACAGGGTACACCGGGGAGCTGTTTTTT
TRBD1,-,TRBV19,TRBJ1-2,CASSSGQGYGYTF,TGTGCCAGTAGTAGTGGACAGGGCTATGGCTACACCTTC
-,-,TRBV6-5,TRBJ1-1,CASSYSSTGEAFF,TGTGCCAGCAGTTACTCGTCGACAGGTGAAGCTTTCTTT
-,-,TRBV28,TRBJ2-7,CASRRSYEQYF,TGTGCCAGCAGACGCTCCTACGAGCAGTACTTC
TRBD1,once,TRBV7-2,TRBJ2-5,CASSLASGQQETQYF,TGTGCCAGCAGCTTAGCCTCGGGACAGCAAGAGACCCAGTACTTC
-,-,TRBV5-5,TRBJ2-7,CASSSATIAYEQYF,TGTGCCAGCAGCTCCGCGACGATAGCCTACGAGCAGTACTTC
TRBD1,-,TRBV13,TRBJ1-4,CASSFGTGRVEKLFF,TGTGCCAGCAGCTTTGGGACAGGAAGAGTTGAAAAACTGTTTTTT
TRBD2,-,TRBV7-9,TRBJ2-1,CASRTGGEQFF,TGTGCCAGCAGGACCGGGGGGGAGCAGTTCTTC
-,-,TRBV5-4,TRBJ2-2,CASSFDSFSAGELFF,TGTGCCAGCAGCTTCGATAGCTTTAGTGCCGGGGAGCTGTTTTTT
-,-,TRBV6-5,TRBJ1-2,CASSSGFLYGYTF,TGTGCCAGCAGTTCAGGGTTTCTCTATGGCTACACCTTC